The T cell receptor beta chain described here comes from a study of blood T cell repertoires in COVID-19 (dated by TCRdb to the early 2020s). The study in broad terms: Samples covering the acute and convalescent phases of COVID-19 were provided by collaborators in the United States, Italy and Spain. The material from the prospective study consisted of cDNA or gDNA derived from T cells, B-cell-depleted T cells, or PBMCs. The dataset comprised deeply sampled blood TCRbeta repertoires from subjects exposed to, actively infected with, or recovered from COVID-19. A freely available public database, intended as a resource for researchers studying the immune response to SARS-CoV-2, is where the repertoires were released. Samples came from the ongoing ImmuneRACE study (first 160 participants) plus 1,254 subjects from 6 global collaborators. A de-identified subject ID, COVID-19 status, age in years and sex were almost always included in the sample metadata. HLA class I and class II types, where available, came from metadata supplied by the sample provider rather than from assay-based typing.

The collaborating institutions used their own protocols to collect whole blood in K2EDTA tubes. Collaborator samples were shipped for TCRbeta analysis as frozen whole blood, isolated PBMCs, or DNA extracted from either sample type. V is pared back by 4 bases and J by 1 base, with 17 bases lying between the germline termini. The CDR3 sequence holds 16 residues, the cysteine and phenylalanine included. The CDR3 DNA has 48 bases and is translated from base 1. Taken from the germline V gene, the CDR1 and CDR2 loops are MNHNS and SASEGT. Turning to this clone: Its antigen specificity is not known. No qualities accompany the bases; no much larger clone lies one base away.

TCRbeta CDR3 regions were amplified from genomic DNA by means of the immunoSEQ Assay, a bias-controlled multiplex PCR. In the paper's pipeline: Nucleated cell counts per sample were estimated from amplification of reference gene primers within the assay. To quantify the absolute abundance of each unique TCRbeta CDR3 rearrangement, sequence reads were collapsed and filtered. For each sample, productive Simpson clonality was calculated by taking the square root of Simpson's diversity index across productive rearrangements. Imported from immuneACCESS, the table was reduced by TCRdb to in-frame sequences with V and J called. These copies leave out some clones; in studies compared against another copy, an unresolved V gene accounts for under half, and the cause of the remainder is not known. The DNA was the basis for D and trimming; V, J and clone size are from that table. The sample table shows 150,000 to 200,000 clones, and 70% to 90% are seen once. The top ten clones comprise about a tenth of the sample.

Summary of the overall study and its limitations: The amount of clinical and demographic metadata varied by source and participant and was provided uncurated.

The sequence was obtained from a human donor in a cohort sampled during active COVID-19. The chain is assembled from TRBV6-1 and TRBJ2-7, with the D segment identity uncertain. The source material was peripheral blood. The CDR3 has the sequence CASSGAETADSYEQYF. At the DNA level, the sequence is TGTGCCAGCAGTGGGGCAGAAACGGCAGATTCCTACGAGCAGTACTTC.